The 2 T cell receptor beta chains below were found in one sample sequenced in a study of OX40 agonist ivuxolimab in advanced cancers. Clones were sequenced by immunoSEQ multiplex PCR, and TCRdb holds only the in-frame ones, with some missing. This sample yields fewer than 80,000 clones, of which about 85% are seen a single time; about 1.2% belongs to the top ten. The material sequenced was CD4+ or CD8+ T cells sorted from blood, taken in a trial of the OX40 agonist ivuxolimab. All receptors derive from an adult with an advanced solid tumor such as melanoma, head and neck, liver or kidney cancer.

The rearrangement uses TRBV6-5 and TRBJ2-1, with 7 positions matching TRBD1. CDR1 is MNHEY and CDR2 is SVGAGI in the germline V gene. Trimming removed 0 bases from V and 8 bases from J; junction bases left unmatched: 4. The CDR3 extends over 14 amino acids. The CDR3 loop is CASSYSRQGYEQFF. CDR3 coding DNA: TGTGCCAGCAGTTACTCCCGACAGGGCTATGAGCAGTTCTTC.

Regarding this clone: Other DNA sequences in the sample encode the same CDR3. The rearrangement joins TRBV18 to TRBJ2-5; D not certain. V lost 3 bases and J 2 bases, leaving 7 bases between the germline ends. Germline CDR1 reads KGHSH; CDR2 reads LQKENI. This CDR3 is built from 13 residues. CDR3 residues: CASSPGQQETQYF. The CDR3 DNA reads as TGTGCCAGCTCACCCGGCCAGCAAGAGACCCAGTACTTC.